A selection of T cell receptor beta chains follows, all from one sample in a study of blood T cell repertoires in COVID-19. Assay used: immunoSEQ multiplex PCR; TCRdb lists only in-frame clones, some missing. Here the sample spans about 75,000 clones, 90% being singletons. The specimen was peripheral blood. These TCRs come from a human donor in a cohort sampled during active COVID-19. CDR3s include the opening cysteine and the closing phenylalanine or tryptophan. Fields, in order: D gene, clone size, V gene, J gene, CDR3 DNA, CDR3 protein. The D gene is left open where the match is weak. Clone size is given for some rows only: seen once, a few or many times, or a class if the clone is expanded.

NA	NA	TRBV4-2	TRBJ2-3	TGTGCCAGCAGCCAAGATGGGGGGAGTAGCGGCACAGATACGCAGTATTTT	CASSQDGGSSGTDTQYF
NA	NA	TRBV18	TRBJ1-5	TGTGCCAGCTCAGCTGTGGGGCTCAATCAGCCCCAGCATTTT	CASSAVGLNQPQHF
TRBD1	NA	TRBV5-6	TRBJ1-2	TGTGCCAGCAGCTTGTTGTCTCAGGGGGGCTATGGCTACACCTTC	CASSLLSQGGYGYTF
NA	NA	TRBV5-4	TRBJ2-7	TGTGCCAGCAGCCTTATAGCGGCTCCCTACGAGCAGTACTTC	CASSLIAAPYEQYF
NA	NA	TRBV7-2	TRBJ2-7	TGTGCCAGCAGCCTAACAGGTTCTTCCTACGAGCAGTACTTC	CASSLTGSSYEQYF
NA	NA	TRBV6-5	TRBJ1-2	TGTGCCAGCAGCCCGACGGGGGGCGGCTACACCTTC	CASSPTGGGYTF
NA	NA	TRBV5-1	TRBJ2-7	TGCGCCAGCAGCTTGGATCTCGAGCAGTACTTC	CASSLDLEQYF
TRBD2	NA	TRBV5-4	TRBJ2-2	TGTGCCAGCAGCCCGGGTAGCGGGGGGCAAGCGAACACCGGGGAGCTGTTTTTT	CASSPGSGGQANTGELFF
TRBD1	NA	TRBV27	TRBJ2-2	TGTGCCAGCACCCTCGGGGACAGGGACACCGGGGAGCTGTTTTTT	CASTLGDRDTGELFF
NA	NA	TRBV6-5	TRBJ2-1	TGTGCCAGCACAGGGTTATTGGGCAATGAGCAGTTCTTC	CASTGLLGNEQFF
NA	once	TRBV12-3/TRBV12-4	TRBJ1-6	TGTGCCAGCAGTCGGGGCTATAATTCACCCCTCCACTTT	CASSRGYNSPLHF
NA	NA	TRBV5-6	TRBJ1-1	TGTGCCAGCAGCTTATTGCAGGTGAACACTGAAGCTTTCTTT	CASSLLQVNTEAFF
NA	once	TRBV6-2/TRBV6-3	TRBJ2-1	TGTGCCAGCAGTCCAGTAGCCTACTCCTACAATGAGCAGTTCTTC	CASSPVAYSYNEQFF
NA	NA	TRBV4-3	TRBJ2-6	TGCGCCAGCAGCCAATCAGTGTCGCACGGGGCCAACGTCCTGACTTTC	CASSQSVSHGANVLTF
TRBD2	NA	TRBV4-3	TRBJ2-4	TGCGCCAGCAGCCAAGATAGGGCGGGAGTAGGAAACATTCAGTACTTC	CASSQDRAGVGNIQYF
NA	NA	TRBV7-2	TRBJ2-7	TGTGCCAGCAGCCCGATCCCTCCGCGACTAAAACTAGACTACGAGCAGTACTTC	CASSPIPPRLKLDYEQYF
NA	NA	TRBV10-3	TRBJ2-7	TGTGCCATCAGCGAAGCGACAGGCCCCTACGAGCAGTACTTC	CAISEATGPYEQYF
TRBD1	once	TRBV5-4	TRBJ2-2	TGTGCCAGCAGCTTTACAGGGGCTGCCGGGGAGCTGTTTTTT	CASSFTGAAGELFF
TRBD2	NA	TRBV5-6	TRBJ2-7	TGTGCCAGCAGCGGCCGGACTAGCGGTACCTACGAGCAGTACTTC	CASSGRTSGTYEQYF
TRBD2	NA	TRBV7-2	TRBJ2-7	TGTGCCAGCAGCTTCGGACTAGCGGGGAACTACGAGCAGTACTTC	CASSFGLAGNYEQYF
NA	NA	TRBV3-1/TRBV3-2	TRBJ2-1	TGTGCCAGCAGCCCCGGGACTGGAAAGAGCTCCTACAATGAGCAGTTCTTC	CASSPGTGKSSYNEQFF
TRBD2	NA	TRBV15	TRBJ2-3	TGTGCCACCAGCACAAGGACTAGCCCAGATACGCAGTATTTT	CATSTRTSPDTQYF
NA	NA	TRBV4-3	TRBJ2-2	TGCGCCAGCAGCCAAAATCCCCCGGGAGTGGCCGGGGAGCTGTTTTTT	CASSQNPPGVAGELFF
TRBD2	NA	TRBV9	TRBJ2-7	TGTGCCAGCAGCGCACTAGCGGGGGTCTCTAACTCCTACGAGCAGTACTTC	CASSALAGVSNSYEQYF
NA	NA	TRBV11-2	TRBJ2-1	TGTGCCAGCAGCTTAGCGGGGAATGAGCAGTTCTTC	CASSLAGNEQFF
NA	NA	TRBV5-6	TRBJ1-6	TGTGCCAGCAGCGGGGACATGGCCCCTAATTCACCCCTCCACTTT	CASSGDMAPNSPLHF
NA	NA	TRBV7-6	TRBJ1-3	TGTGCCAGCAGCTTACTAACAGGGACCTCTGGAAACACCATATATTTT	CASSLLTGTSGNTIYF
NA	NA	TRBV9	TRBJ2-5	TGTGCCAGCAGCGTAGGAGGGTTGGAGACCCAGTACTTC	CASSVGGLETQYF
TRBD1	NA	TRBV5-5	TRBJ2-1	TGTGCCAGCAGCCCGAGAGTCGTCAGGGGGCTCTACAATGAGCAGTTCTTC	CASSPRVVRGLYNEQFF
NA	NA	TRBV10-3	TRBJ2-1	TGTGCCATCAGTGAGGCGGGAAACTACAATGAGCAGTTCTTC	CAISEAGNYNEQFF
TRBD2	NA	TRBV28	TRBJ2-2	TGTGCCAGCAGTATTTGGACTAGCGGGGATTTCACCGGGGAGCTGTTTTTT	CASSIWTSGDFTGELFF
TRBD1	NA	TRBV3-1/TRBV3-2	TRBJ2-3	TGTGCCAGCAGCCACGGACAGGGGAGTACAGATACGCAGTATTTT	CASSHGQGSTDTQYF
TRBD2	NA	TRBV11-2	TRBJ2-2	TGTGCCAGCAGCGGCCCGGGAGGACTCACCGGGGAGCTGTTTTTT	CASSGPGGLTGELFF
NA	NA	TRBV4-1	TRBJ1-1	TGCGCCAGCAGCCAAGTAAACACTGAAGCTTTCTTT	CASSQVNTEAFF
TRBD2	NA	TRBV11-3	TRBJ2-1	TGTGCCAGCAGCTTGAGACTAGCGGGGGTATCCTACAATGAGCAGTTCTTC	CASSLRLAGVSYNEQFF
NA	NA	TRBV24-1	TRBJ2-4	TGTGCCACCACCAGGGCGACGGCCAAAAACATTCAGTACTTC	CATTRATAKNIQYF
NA	few	TRBV19	TRBJ1-1	TGTGCCAGTAGTATACCCCCTTGGAACACTGAAGCTTTCTTT	CASSIPPWNTEAFF
NA	NA	TRBV19	TRBJ2-5	TGTGCCAGTAGTGCGTGGGGGGAAGAGACCCAGTACTTC	CASSAWGEETQYF
TRBD1	NA	TRBV5-5	TRBJ2-1	TGTGCCAGCAGCTTGGAGGGGACAGGGCATCTTCCGAATGAGCAGTTCTTC	CASSLEGTGHLPNEQFF
TRBD2	once	TRBV13	TRBJ2-7	TGTGCCAGCAGCTCGAGGACTAGCGGGACCTACGAGCAGTACTTC	CASSSRTSGTYEQYF
TRBD2	NA	TRBV4-3	TRBJ2-7	TGCGCCAGCAGCCAAGTCGGGACTAGCTCCTACGAGCAGTACTTC	CASSQVGTSSYEQYF